The 16 T cell receptor beta chains below come from one sample, sequenced in a study of cytomegalovirus exposure and HLA in healthy donors. Primers for the PCR totalled 60 Vbeta and 13 Jbeta. The protocol was immunoSEQ multiplex PCR, while the TCRdb copy is restricted to in-frame clones and leaves out a portion. Of about 100,000 clones in the sample, roughly 70% are singletons; the top ten hold more than 15%. Input material: PBMCs. The receptors shown here come from a woman aged 18 to 35 in good health and CMV-seropositive.

V gene TRBV7-2 combines with J gene TRBJ1-1; D unresolved. Germline assignment: CDR1 SGHTA and CDR2 FQGNSA. The CDR3 totals 14 residues. Trimming stripped 3 bases from V and 4 bases from J, with 12 bases between. The CDR3 loop is CASSFGGMITEAFF. The CDR3, as DNA: TGTGCCAGCAGCTTCGGAGGGATGATCACTGAAGCTTTCTTT.

The chain uses TRBV28 and TRBJ2-7; D perhaps matches TRBD2 (5 bases). Germline V gene data show CDR1 as MDHEN and CDR2 as SYDVKM. The CDR3 spans 16 residues. V lost 5 bases, J lost 4 bases, and 21 bases lay in between. The CDR3 DNA reads TGTGCCAGCAGTCTTTGGACTGGTTCCCTTTTTTACGAGCAGTACTTC. This codes for CASSLWTGSLFYEQYF.

V usage is TRBV9 and J usage is TRBJ1-5, with 7 bases fitting TRBD1. The CDR3 covers 15 residues. Trimming cost V 0 bases and J 4 bases; bases outside gene matches: 4. Germline-derived CDR1 and CDR2 are SGDLS and YYNGEE. The CDR3 DNA sequence: TGTGCCAGCAGCGTAGAGGCAGGGGGGAATCAGCCCCAGCATTTT. Translated: CASSVEAGGNQPQHF.

The genes are TRBV7-2 and TRBJ1-5, with a weak D call TRBD1 (5 bases). Germline CDR1 reads SGHTA; CDR2 reads FQGNSA. The CDR3 is 13 amino acids. Trimming took 5 bases from V and 6 from J, leaving 11 bases between them. The CDR3 nucleotides are TGTGCCAGCAGCCCAGGGCAGGGTCAGCCCCAGCATTTT. It codes for CASSPGQGQPQHF. The full variable domain, in which reference TRBV7-2 and TRBJ1-5 provide the parts outside the CDR3, is GAGVSQSPSNKVTEKGKDVELRCDPISGHTALYWYRQSLGQGLEFLIYFQGNSAPDKSGLPSDRFSAERTGGSVSTLTIQRTQQEDSAVYLCASSPGQGQPQHFGDGTRLSIL.

The V and J genes are TRBV5-1 and TRBJ2-7; TRBD2 aligns across 12 bases. Trimming cost V 2 bases and J 1 base; bases outside gene matches: 16. Germline-derived CDR1 and CDR2 are SGHRS and YFSETQ. CDR3 length equals 20 residues. The CDR3 here is CASSFGTGPSGRALSYEQYF. The CDR3 nucleotides are TGCGCCAGCAGCTTTGGAACAGGTCCTAGCGGGAGGGCACTATCCTACGAGCAGTACTTC.

This clone has a handful of counts. J is TRBJ1-2 and V is TRBV28, with 7 bases identical to TRBD1. The J segment lost 4 bases and the V segment lost 1 base, leaving 6 bases of the junction unmatched. This CDR3 is built from 15 residues. CDR1 MDHEN and CDR2 SYDVKM come from the germline V gene. CDR3 in amino acids: CASSLSDRVFYGYTF. DNA for the CDR3: TGTGCCAGCAGTTTATCTGACAGGGTATTCTATGGCTACACCTTC.

The chain combines TRBV9 with TRBJ2-1, with 7 bases lining up with TRBD2. In germline, CDR1 is SGDLS, CDR2 YYNGEE. The CDR3 runs 17 residues. With 0 bases clipped from V and 2 bases from J, the junction kept 8 bases outside the gene matches. The DNA of the CDR3 is TGTGCCAGCAGCGTAGACTTAAGCGGGACTACCTACAATGAGCAGTTCTTC. Its protein is CASSVDLSGTTYNEQFF.

The chain joins TRBV19 to TRBJ2-1; tentatively, D is TRBD2 (5 bases). V was clipped by 10 bases and J by 4 bases, with 14 bases between them. CDR1 and CDR2 (germline): LNHDA, SQIVND (reference sequence). The CDR3 runs to 13 residues. The CDR3 region is CATQSREYNEQFF. The CDR3 DNA follows: TGTGCCACCCAATCCCGGGAATACAATGAGCAGTTCTTC. Based on the CDR3 plus reference TRBV19 and TRBJ2-1, the full variable domain is DGGITQSPKYLFRKEGQNVTLSCEQNLNHDAMYWYRQDPGQGLRLIYYSQIVNDFQKGDIAEGYSVSREKKESFPLTVTSAQKNPTAFYLCATQSREYNEQFFGPGTRLTVL.

The CDR3: CASSQVWGTSGISNEQFF. The CDR3 DNA reads TGCGCCAGCAGCCAAGTTTGGGGGACTAGCGGGATTAGCAATGAGCAGTTCTTC. This sequence joins TRBV4-3 and TRBJ2-1; 13 nucleotides match TRBD2. V lost 1 base, J lost 6 bases, and 9 bases stayed unmatched. The CDR3 runs 18 residues. Per the germline V gene, CDR1 is LGHNA and CDR2 is YSLEER.

This chain joins TRBV9 and TRBJ1-2, with D tentatively TRBD1 (6 bases). V gave up 3 bases and J gave up 4 bases, with 13 bases separating them. This CDR3 comprises 14 residues. The germline V gene has CDR1 SGDLS and CDR2 YYNGEE. The CDR3 sequence is CASSGGPSGYGYTF. DNA of the CDR3: TGTGCCAGCAGCGGGGGGCCGTCGGGCTATGGCTACACCTTC. The entire variable domain, with the rest obtained from reference TRBV9 and TRBJ1-2, is as follows: DSGVTQTPKHLITATGQRVTLRCSPRSGDLSVYWYQQSLDQGLQFLIQYYNGEERAKGNILERFSAQQFPDLHSELNLSSLELGDSALYFCASSGGPSGYGYTFGSGTRLTVV.

This clone turned up a few times. This chain joins TRBV5-6 and TRBJ2-1; the match to TRBD2 covers 7 bases. CDR3 length: 16 amino acids. The V gene end was trimmed by 1 base and the J gene end by 5 bases; junction bases not matched to a gene: 9. From germline, CDR1 is SGHDT and CDR2 YYEEEE. The CDR3 sequence is CASSLPSGINNNEQFF. The CDR3 DNA reads as TGTGCCAGCAGCTTGCCTAGCGGTATAAACAACAATGAGCAGTTCTTC.

This chain uses TRBV18 with TRBJ2-1; 10 bases agree with TRBD2. Germline CDR1 KGHSH, CDR2 LQKENI. Trimming cost V 5 bases and J 9 bases; bases outside gene matches: 10. CDR3 length: 15 residues. The CDR3 sequence: CASSALGTSVSEQFF. In nucleotides, the CDR3 is TGTGCCAGCTCAGCGTTAGGGACTAGCGTTTCTGAGCAGTTCTTC. The entire variable domain, with the rest obtained from reference TRBV18 and TRBJ2-1, is as follows: NAGVMQNPRHLVRRRGQEARLRCSPMKGHSHVYWYRQLPEEGLKFMVYLQKENIIDESGMPKERFSAEFPKEGPSILRIQQVVRGDSAAYFCASSALGTSVSEQFFGPGTRLTVL.

This chain connects TRBV7-9 to TRBJ1-1; no clear D. The germline V and J ends were trimmed by 5 bases and 5 bases, with 9 bases remaining between them. Germline V CDR1 and CDR2: SEHNR, FQNEAQ (reference sequence). The CDR3 is made up of 12 amino acids. The DNA of the CDR3 is TGTGCCAGCAGCCCGCTAGTGACTGAAGCTTTCTTT. Amino acids: CASSPLVTEAFF.

Concerning this clone itself: Germline is not matched at one junction end, which may reflect a read error. The chain couples TRBV15 to TRBJ2-6; maybe TRBD1 (5 bases). Germline V gives CDR1 LNHNV, CDR2 YYDKDF (reference sequence). CDR3 length equals 15 residues. The CDR3 loop is CATSSEMAGANGLTF. The DNA of the CDR3 is TGTGCCACCAGCAGCGAAATGGCTGGGGCCAACGGCCTGACTTTC.

The chain recombines TRBV5-1 with TRBJ2-1, with 11 bases aligning to TRBD1. V trimming: 3 bases; J trimming: 7 bases; junction bases outside the gene matches: 6. The germline V gene encodes CDR1 SGHRS and CDR2 YFSETQ. This CDR3 comprises 15 residues. The DNA for the CDR3 is TGCGCCAGCAGCTCGGGACAGGGGGATGGAAATGAGCAGTTCTTC. Its translation is CASSSGQGDGNEQFF.

This rearrangement joins TRBV2 to TRBJ1-1, with 9 bases aligning to TRBD1. Germline V gene sequence: CDR1 SNHLY, CDR2 FYNNEI. Trimming took 8 bases from V and 4 from J; bases not matched to a gene: 5. This CDR3 spans 13 amino acids. CDR3 DNA: TGTGCCAGCCTCCAGGACAGGGGCACTGAAGCTTTCTTT. This codes for CASLQDRGTEAFF. The variable domain in full, completed from reference TRBV2 and TRBJ1-1, reads EPEVTQTPSHQVTQMGQEVILRCVPISNHLYFYWYRQILGQKVEFLVSFYNNEISEKSEIFDDQFSVERPDGSNFTLKIRSTKLEDSAMYFCASLQDRGTEAFFGQGTRLTVV.